The next 27 T cell receptor beta chains were all read from a single sample in a study of T cells in Graves' hyperthyroidism and ophthalmopathy. From RNA transcripts, TCR beta CDR3 regions were amplified. Initially, a first-round RT-PCR of the TCR CDR3 employed the HTBI primer set. Each CDR3 protein is one row after TCRdb ran MiXCR on the multiplex PCR reads. The data hold 400,000 to 500,000 distinct CDR3 sequences, with about an eighth observed a single time. Sequencing used blood. These receptors were obtained from a woman between 18 and 30 years old with Graves' hyperthyroidism.

The CDR3 DNA reads as TGTGCCAGTAGTATTCGGAGGGAGGGATCAGATACGCAGTATTTT. Translating it yields CASSIRREGSDTQYF. The J gene is TRBJ2-3, the V gene TRBV19; 7 positions agree with TRBD2. CDR3 length: 15 residues. CDR1 and CDR2 (germline): LNHDA, SQIVND (reference sequence). V dropped 3 bases and J dropped 4; count of bases not matched to a gene: 7.

This clonotype turned up a few times. V gene TRBV4-1 combines with J gene TRBJ2-2; no reliable D call. CDR1 is MGHRA and CDR2 is YSYEKL in the germline V gene. The CDR3 sequence is 18 residues long. V lost 4 bases, J lost 1 base, and 19 bases lay in between. CDR3 protein: CASSLPSRNGVNTGELFF. The CDR3 nucleotides are TGCGCCAGCAGCCTCCCGTCTCGCAATGGGGTGAACACCGGGGAGCTGTTTTTT.

This chain uses TRBV20-1 with TRBJ2-7, with 9 positions matching TRBD2. The V gene's germline CDR1 is DFQATT and CDR2 SNEGSKA (reference sequence). This CDR3 region has 15 residues. V lost 5 bases to trimming and J lost 7 bases; unmatched junction nucleotides: 15. The CDR3 protein is CSASPPAGGGREQYF. DNA for the CDR3: TGCAGTGCTTCCCCGCCAGCGGGAGGTGGTAGGGAGCAGTACTTC.

This clonotype has more than one count but fewer than ten. The V call is TRBV5-1, the J call TRBJ1-1, with D perhaps matching TRBD1 (5 bases). Trimming removed 0 bases from V and 3 bases from J, with 9 bases in between. Germline V gives CDR1 SGHRS, CDR2 YFSETQ. This CDR3 is built from 14 residues. Here the CDR3 reads CASSLASGDTEAFF. DNA of the CDR3: TGCGCCAGCAGCTTGGCCTCGGGGGACACTGAAGCTTTCTTT.

This clonotype was recorded many times. The chain couples TRBV13 to TRBJ1-1; D is possibly TRBD1 (5 bases). V was pared by 5 bases and J by 2 bases, with 9 bases between. This CDR3 contains 13 residues. Germline V lookup: CDR1 PRHDT, CDR2 FYEKMQ (reference sequence). CDR3 sequence reads: CASSQGPNTEAFF. CDR3 in DNA: TGTGCCAGCAGCCAGGGACCTAACACTGAAGCTTTCTTT.

This clonotype was seen repeatedly, ten times or more. This sequence joins TRBV6-1 and TRBJ2-4; TRBD1 or TRBD2 may be the D gene (5 bases each). The germline V gene has CDR1 MNHNS and CDR2 SASEGT. There are 16 residues in the CDR3. V lost 6 bases, J lost 5 bases, and 20 bases lay in between. The DNA for the CDR3 is TGTGCCAGCAGGCCCCTGGCAGGGAGTGGGCAAAACATTCAGTACTTC. Translated: CASRPLAGSGQNIQYF.

This clonotype was detected ten times or more. The CDR3 coding sequence is TGTGCCTGGAGCGAGCGTGGGCGGGAGGAAACCCAGTACTTC. Amino acid sequence: CAWSERGREETQYF. The chain is built from TRBV30 and TRBJ2-5; 8 nucleotides line up with TRBD2. The junction had 11 bases not matched to a gene; V was cut back by 3 bases and J by 8 bases. The CDR3 length is 14 residues. Germline V gives CDR1 GTSNPN, CDR2 SVGIG (reference sequence).

The gene calls are TRBV19 and TRBJ2-3; D is unclear. This CDR3 spans 12 amino acids. Per germline, CDR1 LNHDA and CDR2 SQIVND (reference sequence). The V and J ends lost 10 bases and 2 bases respectively, with 10 bases between them. CDR3 residues: CATSRATDTQYF. As DNA, the CDR3 is TGTGCCACCTCAAGAGCCACAGATACGCAGTATTTT.

This clonotype came up a few times. The chain has TRBV6-1 and TRBJ2-1; D remains ambiguous. With 7 bases removed from V and 4 bases from J, the gap between germline ends came to 5 bases. This CDR3 region has 11 residues. Per the germline V gene, CDR1 is MNHNS and CDR2 is SASEGT. The CDR3: CASINYNEQFF. For the CDR3, the DNA is TGTGCCAGCATAAATTACAATGAGCAGTTCTTC.

This sequence joins TRBV7-2 and TRBJ2-1; 11 positions agree with TRBD1. The junction had 8 bases not matched to a gene; V was cut back by 1 base and J by 15 bases. The CDR3 covers 14 residues. CDR1 and CDR2 from the germline V gene are SGHTA and FQGNSA. The CDR3 DNA reads TGTGCCAGCAGCTTAGAAGCCCAGGGACAGGGGGTGTTCTTC. Translating it yields CASSLEAQGQGVFF.

This clonotype was seen a handful of times. The chain has TRBV30 and TRBJ1-3; D is possibly TRBD1 (6 bases). Germline V gene data show CDR1 as GTSNPN and CDR2 as SVGIG (reference sequence). The length of the CDR3 is 18 residues. The ends were cut back, 4 bases at V and 6 bases at J, with 28 bases in the middle. The CDR3 loop reads CAWKVGPSTGELLNTIYF. The CDR3 coding sequence is TGTGCCTGGAAGGTTGGCCCCTCGACAGGAGAGCTTTTAAACACCATATATTTT.

This clonotype was recorded at least ten times. The chain couples TRBV7-2 to TRBJ2-5; no clear D gene. The CDR3 has 11 residues. The germline CDR1 and CDR2 sequences are SGHTA and FQGNSA. The V and J ends lost 7 bases and 1 base respectively, with 4 bases between them. The CDR3 DNA sequence: TGTGCCAGCACCATCCAAGAGACCCAGTACTTC. This sequence encodes CASTIQETQYF.

The rearrangement links TRBV6-6 to TRBJ2-6; perhaps D is TRBD1 or TRBD2 (6 bases each). The CDR3 totals 18 residues. The germline V gene encodes CDR1 MNHNY and CDR2 SVGAGI (reference sequence). Trimming removed 2 bases from V and 1 base from J, with 15 bases in between. The CDR3 DNA reads TGTGCCAGCAGTTACGGGGGGCCTCTTTCGTCTGGGGCCAACGTCCTGACTTTC. Its protein product is CASSYGGPLSSGANVLTF.

This sequence joins TRBV20-1 and TRBJ2-3; TRBD2 aligns across 10 bases. The CDR3 spans 16 residues. With V trimmed by 0 bases and J by 1 base, 4 bases remained unmatched. CDR1 DFQATT and CDR2 SNEGSKA come from the germline V gene (reference sequence). Here the CDR3 reads CSARDRTSGRTDTQYF. In DNA form, the CDR3 reads TGCAGTGCTAGAGACCGGACTAGCGGACGCACAGATACGCAGTATTTT.

This clonotype was seen ten or more times. The chain joins TRBV6-1 to TRBJ2-2, with TRBD1 matching over 7 bases. Germline V gene data show CDR1 as MNHNS and CDR2 as SASEGT. This CDR3 has 14 amino acids. The ends lost 6 bases at V and 5 bases at J; junction bases unmatched: 6. The CDR3 sequence is CASSFTGETGELFF. The CDR3 DNA follows: TGTGCCAGCAGCTTTACAGGGGAAACCGGGGAGCTGTTTTTT.

The table lists this clonotype with a few counts. The genes are TRBV7-9 and TRBJ1-2; maybe TRBD1 (5 bases). This CDR3 has 14 amino acids. V was pared by 0 bases and J by 6 bases, with 11 bases between. Germline loops: CDR1 SEHNR, CDR2 FQNEAQ (reference sequence). CDR3: CASSLAGAVNGYTF. The CDR3 DNA sequence: TGTGCCAGCAGCTTAGCTGGGGCAGTAAATGGCTACACCTTC.

This clonotype has more than one count but fewer than ten. The CDR3 spells CASSGRELFGEQYF. For the CDR3, the DNA is TGTGCCAGCAGTGGACGGGAGCTTTTTGGGGAGCAGTACTTC. The rearrangement uses TRBV27 and TRBJ2-7; D perhaps matches TRBD2 (6 bases). This CDR3 is built from 14 residues. Trimming removed 5 bases from V and 7 bases from J, with 18 bases in between. Germline-derived CDR1 and CDR2 are MNHEY and SMNVEV (reference sequence).

This clonotype has a count of ten or more. The rearrangement links TRBV20-1 to TRBJ2-3; TRBD1 or TRBD2 may be the D gene (7 bases each). The CDR3 consists of 15 residues. The germline gives CDR1 DFQATT, CDR2 SNEGSKA (reference sequence). V gave up 0 bases and J gave up 2 bases, with 12 bases separating them. CDR3 nucleotides: TGCAGTGCTAGAGACAGGGGGAGGGTCACAGATACGCAGTATTTT. This codes for CSARDRGRVTDTQYF.

The V call is TRBV10-3, the J call TRBJ1-5; 7 bases match TRBD1. The J segment lost 4 bases and the V segment lost 6 bases, leaving 3 bases of the junction unmatched. This CDR3 is 13 amino acids long. Per the germline V gene, CDR1 is ENHRY and CDR2 is SYGVKD. The CDR3 spells CAISGTANQPQHF. CDR3 DNA sequence: TGTGCCATCAGCGGGACAGCTAATCAGCCCCAGCATTTT.

This clonotype was seen ten or more times. The chain joins TRBV3-1 to TRBJ1-2; D may be TRBD1 (5 bases). The germline V and J ends were trimmed by 1 base and 8 bases, with 5 bases remaining between them. Germline V gene data show CDR1 as LGHDT and CDR2 as YNNKEL (reference sequence). CDR3 size: 11 residues. DNA of the CDR3: TGTGCCAGCAGCCAAGGGGGCGGCTACACCTTC. As protein: CASSQGGGYTF.

There are many counts of this clonotype. The chain employs TRBV28 and TRBJ1-1; D not certain. With 1 base removed from V and 6 bases from J, the gap between germline ends came to 9 bases. CDR3 length: 13 residues. Germline loops: CDR1 MDHEN, CDR2 SYDVKM. DNA of the CDR3: TGTGCCAGCAGTTTATCGGGCACCGCTGAAGCTTTCTTT. Translating it yields CASSLSGTAEAFF. Using reference TRBV28 and TRBJ1-1 for the parts outside the CDR3, the full variable domain is DVKVTQSSRYLVKRTGEKVFLECVQDMDHENMFWYRQDPGLGLRLIYFSYDVKMKEKGDIPEGYSVSREKKERFSLILESASTNQTSMYLCASSLSGTAEAFFGQGTRLTVV.

The table lists this clonotype with many counts. J is TRBJ2-7 and V is TRBV11-2; 10 nucleotides align to TRBD2. CDR3 length: 16 amino acids. Germline CDR1 reads SGHAT; CDR2 reads FQNNGV. V trimming: 5 bases; J trimming: 4 bases; junction bases outside the gene matches: 11. The CDR3 region is CASSLPAGTSEYEQYF. Written as DNA, the CDR3 is TGTGCCAGCAGCCTACCCGCCGGGACTAGCGAATACGAGCAGTACTTC.

The rearrangement uses TRBV20-1 and TRBJ2-3, with D tentatively TRBD2 (6 bases). Germline-derived CDR1 and CDR2 are DFQATT and SNEGSKA (reference sequence). The V and J ends lost 4 bases and 0 bases respectively, with 14 bases between them. The CDR3 is made up of 15 amino acids. DNA of the CDR3: TGCAGTGCTACGGGGGAGAGTGCTAGCACAGATACGCAGTATTTT. This sequence encodes CSATGESASTDTQYF.

The chain joins TRBV2 to TRBJ2-7; D gene unclear. Trimming stripped 2 bases from V and 4 bases from J, with 9 bases between. Per germline, CDR1 SNHLY and CDR2 FYNNEI. There are 13 residues in the CDR3. The CDR3 DNA follows: TGTGCCAGCAGTGAATTAGTCTGGTACGAGCAGTACTTC. Its translation is CASSELVWYEQYF. The variable domain in full, with the rest retrieved from reference TRBV2 and TRBJ2-7, is EPEVTQTPSHQVTQMGQEVILRCVPISNHLYFYWYRQILGQKVEFLVSFYNNEISEKSEIFDDQFSVERPDGSNFTLKIRSTKLEDSAMYFCASSELVWYEQYFGPGTRLTVT.

This clonotype was seen just once. The chain couples TRBV7-2 to TRBJ1-3, with D tentatively TRBD1 (6 bases). Germline V CDR1 and CDR2: SGHTA, FQGNSA. Trimming took off 5 bases at V and 3 bases at J, with 14 bases between the two ends. The CDR3 contains 15 residues. Written as DNA, the CDR3 is TGTGCCAGCAGCGCAGTAAGGGGGTTTGGAAACACCATATATTTT. It specifies CASSAVRGFGNTIYF.

The rearrangement uses TRBV7-9 and TRBJ1-5; 7 nucleotides line up with TRBD1. This CDR3 has 14 amino acids. With 3 bases clipped from V and 4 bases from J, the junction kept 3 bases outside the gene matches. Germline V gene sequence: CDR1 SEHNR, CDR2 FQNEAQ (reference sequence). DNA of the CDR3: TGTGCCAGCAGCTTGGCGACAGGGAATCAGCCCCAGCATTTT. This translates into CASSLATGNQPQHF.

The chain joins TRBV24-1 to TRBJ1-1, with 7 bases lining up with TRBD1. The CDR3 has 14 amino acids. The V and J ends lost 7 bases and 2 bases, in that order; junction bases with no gene match: 6. Germline V gives CDR1 KGHDR, CDR2 SFDVKD. DNA of the CDR3: TGTGCCACCAGCGGCGGGACAGTCAACACTGAAGCTTTCTTT. This encodes CATSGGTVNTEAFF.